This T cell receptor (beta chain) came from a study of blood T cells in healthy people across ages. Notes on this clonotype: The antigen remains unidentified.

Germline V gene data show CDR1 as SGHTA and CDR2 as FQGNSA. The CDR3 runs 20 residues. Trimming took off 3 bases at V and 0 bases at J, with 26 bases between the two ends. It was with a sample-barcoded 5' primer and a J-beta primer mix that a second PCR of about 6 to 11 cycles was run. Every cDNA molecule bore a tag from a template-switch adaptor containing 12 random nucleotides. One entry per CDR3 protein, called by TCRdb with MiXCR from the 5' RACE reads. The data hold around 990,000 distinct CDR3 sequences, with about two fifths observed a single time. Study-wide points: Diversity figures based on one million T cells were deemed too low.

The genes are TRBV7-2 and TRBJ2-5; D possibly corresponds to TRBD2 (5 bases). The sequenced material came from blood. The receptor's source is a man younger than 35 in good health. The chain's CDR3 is CASSLFRSQRSLGYQETQYF. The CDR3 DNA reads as TGTGCCAGCAGCTTGTTTCGGTCACAGCGGTCACTGGGGTACCAAGAGACCCAGTACTTC.